Listed below are T cell receptor beta chains from one sample, sequenced in a study of blood T cell repertoires in COVID-19. Produced via immunoSEQ multiplex PCR; TCRdb's table is partial and in-frame only. The table has some 670,000 clones, approximately 90% seen once. The sample comprised peripheral blood. The receptors derive from a woman between 18 and 30 years old with acute or convalescent COVID-19. Both conserved end residues are part of each CDR3. The D gene is left open where the match is weak. Only part of the rows carry a size: once, few, many, or a class if the clone is expanded.

v_call	clone_size	j_call	d_call	cdr3_aa	cdr3_nt
TRBV11-2	-	TRBJ1-6	TRBD1	CASSPVRGQVFNSPLHF	TGTGCCAGCAGCCCAGTTAGGGGACAGGTCTTTAATTCACCCCTCCACTTT
TRBV9	-	TRBJ1-3	-	CASSSDLDYVNTIYF	TGTGCCAGCAGCAGTGACTTAGATTATGTAAACACCATATATTTT
TRBV7-2	-	TRBJ2-3	TRBD2	CASSFDSGGASDTQYF	TGTGCCAGCAGCTTCGATAGCGGGGGGGCCTCAGATACGCAGTATTTT
TRBV9	once	TRBJ2-7	TRBD2	CASSPTGTSGHYEQYF	TGTGCCAGCAGCCCCACCGGGACTAGCGGACACTACGAGCAGTACTTC
TRBV18	-	TRBJ1-1	-	CASSPLVTTSNTEAFF	TGTGCCAGCTCACCACTGGTTACGACATCTAACACTGAAGCTTTCTTT
TRBV9	-	TRBJ2-2	TRBD1	CASSAWGTGTGNTGELFF	TGTGCCAGCAGCGCGTGGGGAACCGGGACAGGCAACACCGGGGAGCTGTTTTTT
TRBV3-1/TRBV3-2	-	TRBJ1-1	-	CASSPIRDTEAFF	TGTGCCAGCAGCCCAATTCGGGACACTGAAGCTTTCTTT
TRBV5-1	-	TRBJ2-3	TRBD2	CASSANRLSRGGPDTQYF	TGCGCCAGCAGCGCGAACCGTCTCTCGCGGGGGGGCCCAGATACGCAGTATTTT
TRBV7-9	-	TRBJ2-2	TRBD2	CASSPVPMGGGRTGELFF	TGTGCCAGCAGCCCCGTTCCGATGGGCGGGGGTCGCACCGGGGAGCTGTTTTTT
TRBV7-3	-	TRBJ2-6	-	CASSHRGGPGANVLTF	TGTGCCAGCAGCCACAGGGGGGGGCCTGGGGCCAACGTCCTGACTTTC
TRBV14	-	TRBJ1-4	-	CASSQVGLINEKLFF	TGTGCCAGCAGCCAAGTGGGACTTATTAATGAAAAACTGTTTTTT
TRBV6-5	-	TRBJ1-1	-	CASTRSGGAAFF	TGTGCCAGCACCAGATCGGGGGGTGCAGCTTTCTTT
TRBV5-1	-	TRBJ1-2	TRBD1	CASSQLVDRVYGYTF	TGCGCCAGCAGCCAATTGGTGGACAGGGTCTATGGCTACACCTTC
TRBV4-1	-	TRBJ2-3	TRBD2	CASRDYTDTQYF	TGCGCCAGCCGGGACTATACAGATACGCAGTATTTT
TRBV28	-	TRBJ1-5	-	CASSSILGRQPQHF	TGTGCCAGCAGTTCCATACTAGGGAGGCAGCCCCAGCATTTT
TRBV2	-	TRBJ2-7	-	CASASGGFGSYEQYF	TGTGCCAGCGCCTCAGGGGGGTTCGGCTCCTACGAGCAGTACTTC
TRBV24-1	-	TRBJ2-1	TRBD1	CATSAGTAYNEQFF	TGTGCCACCAGTGCAGGGACAGCTTACAATGAGCAGTTCTTC
TRBV25-1	-	TRBJ2-1	-	CASSASRDVNEQFF	TGTGCCAGCAGTGCATCCCGGGATGTGAATGAGCAGTTCTTC
TRBV7-3	-	TRBJ2-3	-	CASSLFRVNTDTQYF	TGTGCCAGCAGCTTATTCAGGGTTAACACAGATACGCAGTATTTT
TRBV27	-	TRBJ1-5	-	CASSFGRQKGGLDQPQHF	TGTGCCAGCAGTTTTGGTCGCCAGAAGGGGGGGCTCGATCAGCCCCAGCATTTT
TRBV6-4	-	TRBJ2-3	TRBD2	CASAGETTDTQYF	TGTGCCAGCGCGGGGGAAACAACAGATACGCAGTATTTT
TRBV30	-	TRBJ1-3	-	CAWSLTRYSGNTIYF	TGTGCCTGGAGTCTGACAAGATACTCTGGAAACACCATATATTTT